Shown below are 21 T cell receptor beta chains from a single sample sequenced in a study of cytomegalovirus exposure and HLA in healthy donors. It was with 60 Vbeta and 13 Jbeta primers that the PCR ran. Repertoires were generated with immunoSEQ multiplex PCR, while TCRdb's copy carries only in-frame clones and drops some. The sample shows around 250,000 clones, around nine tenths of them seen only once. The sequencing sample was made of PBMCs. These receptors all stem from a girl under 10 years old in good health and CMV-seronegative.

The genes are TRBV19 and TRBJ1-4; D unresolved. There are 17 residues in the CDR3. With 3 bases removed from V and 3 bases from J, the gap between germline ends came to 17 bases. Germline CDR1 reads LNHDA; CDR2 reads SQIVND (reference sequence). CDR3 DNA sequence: TGTGCCAGTAGTATCTCCCCGGGGAGGCAGGCTAATGAAAAACTGTTTTTT. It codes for CASSISPGRQANEKLFF. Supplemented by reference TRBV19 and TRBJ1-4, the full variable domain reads DGGITQSPKYLFRKEGQNVTLSCEQNLNHDAMYWYRQDPGQGLRLIYYSQIVNDFQKGDIAEGYSVSREKKESFPLTVTSAQKNPTAFYLCASSISPGRQANEKLFFGSGTQLSVL.

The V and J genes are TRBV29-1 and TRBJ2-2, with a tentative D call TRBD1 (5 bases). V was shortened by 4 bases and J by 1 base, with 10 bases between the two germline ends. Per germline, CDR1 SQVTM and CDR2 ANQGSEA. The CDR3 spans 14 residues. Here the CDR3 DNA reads TGCAGCGTTGTAAACAGGTTGAACACCGGGGAGCTGTTTTTT. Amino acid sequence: CSVVNRLNTGELFF.

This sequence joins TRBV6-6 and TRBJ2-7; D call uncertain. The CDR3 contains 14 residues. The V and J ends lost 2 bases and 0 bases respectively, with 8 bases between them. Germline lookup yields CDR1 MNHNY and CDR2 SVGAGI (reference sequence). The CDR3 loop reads CASSYHTSSYEQYF. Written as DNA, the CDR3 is TGTGCCAGCAGTTACCACACATCCTCCTACGAGCAGTACTTC.

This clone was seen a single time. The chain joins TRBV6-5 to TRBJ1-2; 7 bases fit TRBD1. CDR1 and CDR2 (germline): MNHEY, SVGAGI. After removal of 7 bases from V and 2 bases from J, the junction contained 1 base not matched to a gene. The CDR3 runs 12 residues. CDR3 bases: TGTGCCAGCATGGGACAGAACTATGGCTACACCTTC. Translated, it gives CASMGQNYGYTF.

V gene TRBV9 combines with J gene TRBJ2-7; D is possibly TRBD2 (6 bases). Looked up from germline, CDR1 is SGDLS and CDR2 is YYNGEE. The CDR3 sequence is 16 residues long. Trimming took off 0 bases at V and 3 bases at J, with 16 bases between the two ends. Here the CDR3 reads CASSVAAGGDLYEQYF. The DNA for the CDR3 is TGTGCCAGCAGCGTAGCGGCAGGAGGGGACCTCTACGAGCAGTACTTC.

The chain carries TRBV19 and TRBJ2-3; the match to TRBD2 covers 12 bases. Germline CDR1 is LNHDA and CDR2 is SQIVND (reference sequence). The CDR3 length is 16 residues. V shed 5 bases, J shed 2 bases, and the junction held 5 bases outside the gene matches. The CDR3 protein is CASSARTSGATDTQYF. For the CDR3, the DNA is TGTGCCAGTAGTGCGCGGACTAGCGGGGCCACAGATACGCAGTATTTT.

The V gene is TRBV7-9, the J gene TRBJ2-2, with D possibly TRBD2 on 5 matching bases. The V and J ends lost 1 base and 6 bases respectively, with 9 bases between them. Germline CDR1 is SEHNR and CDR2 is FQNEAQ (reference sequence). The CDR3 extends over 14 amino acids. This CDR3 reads CASSLVSGAGELFF. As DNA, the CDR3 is TGTGCCAGCAGCTTAGTGTCCGGGGCCGGGGAGCTGTTTTTT.

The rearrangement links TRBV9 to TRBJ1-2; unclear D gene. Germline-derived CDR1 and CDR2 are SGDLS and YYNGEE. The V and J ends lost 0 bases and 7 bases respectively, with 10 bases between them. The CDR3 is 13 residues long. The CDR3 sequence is CASSVDSEVGYTF. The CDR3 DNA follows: TGTGCCAGCAGCGTAGATAGTGAGGTTGGCTACACCTTC.

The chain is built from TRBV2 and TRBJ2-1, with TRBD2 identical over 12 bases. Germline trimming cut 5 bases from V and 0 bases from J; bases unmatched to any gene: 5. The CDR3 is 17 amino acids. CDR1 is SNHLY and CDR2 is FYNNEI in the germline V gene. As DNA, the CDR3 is TGTGCCAGCAGTCGGACTAGCGGGGTGAGCTCCTACAATGAGCAGTTCTTC. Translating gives CASSRTSGVSSYNEQFF. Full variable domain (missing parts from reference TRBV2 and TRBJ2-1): EPEVTQTPSHQVTQMGQEVILRCVPISNHLYFYWYRQILGQKVEFLVSFYNNEISEKSEIFDDQFSVERPDGSNFTLKIRSTKLEDSAMYFCASSRTSGVSSYNEQFFGPGTRLTVL.

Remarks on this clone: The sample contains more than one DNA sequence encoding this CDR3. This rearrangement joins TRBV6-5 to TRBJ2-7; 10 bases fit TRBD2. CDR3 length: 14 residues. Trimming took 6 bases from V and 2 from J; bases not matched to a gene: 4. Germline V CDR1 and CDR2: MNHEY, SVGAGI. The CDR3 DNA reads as TGTGCCAGCAGCCTAGCGGGGGCCACCTACGAGCAGTACTTC. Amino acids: CASSLAGATYEQYF.

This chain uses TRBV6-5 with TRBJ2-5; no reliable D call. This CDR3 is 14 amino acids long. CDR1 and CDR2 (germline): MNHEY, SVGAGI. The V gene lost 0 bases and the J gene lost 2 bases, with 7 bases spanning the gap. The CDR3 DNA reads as TGTGCCAGCAGTTACTCGACTTCTCAAGAGACCCAGTACTTC. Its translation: CASSYSTSQETQYF.

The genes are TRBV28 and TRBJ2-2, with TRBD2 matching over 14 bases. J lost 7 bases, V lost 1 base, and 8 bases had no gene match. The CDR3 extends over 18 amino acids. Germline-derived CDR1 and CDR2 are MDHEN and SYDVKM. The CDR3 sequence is CASSLFSGTSGGGGELFF. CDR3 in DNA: TGTGCCAGCAGTTTATTCTCGGGGACTAGCGGGGGTGGCGGGGAGCTGTTTTTT.

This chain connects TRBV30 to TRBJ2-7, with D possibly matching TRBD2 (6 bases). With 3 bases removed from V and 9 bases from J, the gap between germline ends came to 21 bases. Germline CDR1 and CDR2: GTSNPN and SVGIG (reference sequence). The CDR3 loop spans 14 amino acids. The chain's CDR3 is CAWSGAGREKGQYF. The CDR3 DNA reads TGTGCCTGGAGCGGAGCAGGTCGGGAGAAAGGGCAGTACTTC. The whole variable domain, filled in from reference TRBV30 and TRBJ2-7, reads SQTIHQWPATLVQPVGSPLSLECTVEGTSNPNLYWYRQAAGRGLQLLFYSVGIGQISSEVPQNLSASRPQDRQFILSSKKLLLSDSGFYLCAWSGAGREKGQYFGPGTRLTVT.

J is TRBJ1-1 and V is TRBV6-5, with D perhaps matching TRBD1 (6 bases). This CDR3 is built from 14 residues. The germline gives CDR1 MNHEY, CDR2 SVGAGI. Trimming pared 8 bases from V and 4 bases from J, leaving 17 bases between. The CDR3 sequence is CASQLGGAVTEAFF. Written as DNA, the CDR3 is TGTGCCAGCCAATTGGGGGGGGCAGTCACTGAAGCTTTCTTT.

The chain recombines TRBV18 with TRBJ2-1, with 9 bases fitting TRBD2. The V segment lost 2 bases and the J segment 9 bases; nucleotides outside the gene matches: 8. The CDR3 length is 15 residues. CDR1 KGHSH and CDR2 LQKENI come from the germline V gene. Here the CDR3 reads CASSPIAGDRSEQFF. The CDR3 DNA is TGTGCCAGCTCACCAATAGCGGGGGACCGCTCTGAGCAGTTCTTC.

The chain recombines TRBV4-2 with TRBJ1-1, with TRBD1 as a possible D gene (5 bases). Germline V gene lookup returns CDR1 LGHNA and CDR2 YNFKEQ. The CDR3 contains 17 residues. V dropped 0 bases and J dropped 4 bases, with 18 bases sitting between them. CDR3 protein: CASSQDHETWGPTEAFF. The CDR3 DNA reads TGTGCCAGCAGCCAAGATCACGAAACTTGGGGCCCCACTGAAGCTTTCTTT.

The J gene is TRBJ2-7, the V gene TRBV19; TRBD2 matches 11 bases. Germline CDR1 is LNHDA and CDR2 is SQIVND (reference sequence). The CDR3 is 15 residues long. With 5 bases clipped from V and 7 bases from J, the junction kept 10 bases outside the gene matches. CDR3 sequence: CASSSSSGGSDEQYF. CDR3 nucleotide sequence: TGTGCCAGTAGTTCCTCTAGCGGGGGGTCGGATGAGCAGTACTTC.

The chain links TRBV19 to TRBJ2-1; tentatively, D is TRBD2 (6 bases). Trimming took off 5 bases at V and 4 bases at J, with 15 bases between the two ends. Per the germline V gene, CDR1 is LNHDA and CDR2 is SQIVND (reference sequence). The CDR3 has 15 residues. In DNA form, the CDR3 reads TGTGCCAGTAGTCCCCCGGAGGGGACTTACAATGAGCAGTTCTTC. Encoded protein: CASSPPEGTYNEQFF.

CDR3 in amino acids: CASSKQGGYEQYF. The CDR3 DNA follows: TGTGCCAGCTCAAAACAGGGTGGCTACGAGCAGTACTTC. The rearrangement links TRBV18 to TRBJ2-7; TRBD1 is a possible D gene (6 bases). The CDR3 has 13 amino acids. CDR1 and CDR2 from the germline V gene are KGHSH and LQKENI. The V end was cut by 5 bases, the J end by 3 bases, with 11 bases between.

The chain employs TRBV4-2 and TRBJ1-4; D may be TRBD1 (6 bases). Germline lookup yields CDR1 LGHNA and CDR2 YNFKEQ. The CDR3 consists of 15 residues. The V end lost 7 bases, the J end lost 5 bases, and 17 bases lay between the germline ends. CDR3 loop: CASTPVGQLNEKLFF. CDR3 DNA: TGTGCCAGCACCCCGGTCGGACAGTTAAATGAAAAACTGTTTTTT.

The CDR3 protein is CASSSDTEAFF. The CDR3 nucleotides read TGCGCCAGCAGCTCGGACACTGAAGCTTTCTTT. V and J are TRBV10-1 and TRBJ1-1; D is uncertain. The V gene's germline CDR1 is WNHNN and CDR2 SYGVQD (reference sequence). The CDR3 covers 11 residues. V lost 6 bases, J lost 3 bases, and 5 bases lay in between.